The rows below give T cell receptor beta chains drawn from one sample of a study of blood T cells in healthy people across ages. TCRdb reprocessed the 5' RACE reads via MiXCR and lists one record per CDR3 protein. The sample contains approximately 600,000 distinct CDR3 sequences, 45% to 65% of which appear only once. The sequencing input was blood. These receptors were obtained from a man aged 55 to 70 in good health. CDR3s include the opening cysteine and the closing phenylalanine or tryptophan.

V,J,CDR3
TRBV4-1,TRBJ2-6,CASSQGAGVNVPTF
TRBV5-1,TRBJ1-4,CASSAQGVDEKLFF
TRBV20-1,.,CSARGLARNEQYF
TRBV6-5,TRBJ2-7,CASAREYEQYF
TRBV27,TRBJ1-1,CASSAPPGQGRDTEAFF
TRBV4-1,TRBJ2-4,CASSQDRGGFQYF
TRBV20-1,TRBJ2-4,CSATQGTDLAKNIQYF
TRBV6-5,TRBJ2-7,CASSSAGAGSYEQYF
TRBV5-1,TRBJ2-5,CASSLARTPRETQYF
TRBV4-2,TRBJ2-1,CASSQDLGSYNEQFF
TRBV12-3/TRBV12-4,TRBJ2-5,CASSFGTQATGTQYF
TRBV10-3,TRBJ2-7,CATEGGDLSYEQYF
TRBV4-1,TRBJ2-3,CASSQGSGTCDTQYF
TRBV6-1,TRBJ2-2,CASTLDLDGVLFF
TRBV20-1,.,CSATGQGVYEQYF
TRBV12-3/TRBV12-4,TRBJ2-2,CASSPSGQANTGELFF
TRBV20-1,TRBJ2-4,CSAPSQDRAKNIRYF
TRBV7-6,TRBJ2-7,CASSLRTGTGNYEQYF
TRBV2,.,CASSEGEVRWETQYF
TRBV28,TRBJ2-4,CASSWGGTSQYF
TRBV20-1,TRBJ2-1,CSARWQGPYNEQFF
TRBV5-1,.,CASSLDRPSYEQYF
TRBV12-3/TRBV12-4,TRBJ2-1,CATTPGGTGVNEQFF
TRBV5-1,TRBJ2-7,CASSMGGASYEQYF
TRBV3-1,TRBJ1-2,CASSPDRDPYGYTF
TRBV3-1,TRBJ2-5,CASSQEYGKRETQYF
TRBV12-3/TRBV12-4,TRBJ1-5,CASSRDRVGQPQHF
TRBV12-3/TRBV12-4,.,CASSLAKGSEQYF
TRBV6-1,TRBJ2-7,CASSETANYEQYF
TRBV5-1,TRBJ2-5,CASSNRAGAETQYF
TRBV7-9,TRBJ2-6,CASSPRGRTGVSGANVLTF
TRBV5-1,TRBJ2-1,CASSPTPGYNEQFF
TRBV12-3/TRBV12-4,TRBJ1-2,CASSLGLNYGYTF
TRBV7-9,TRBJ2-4,CASSLGSAGTENIQYF
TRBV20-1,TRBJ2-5,CSARIGWGSYNEQYF
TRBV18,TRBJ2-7,CASSPDGYEQYF
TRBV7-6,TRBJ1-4,CASSRRVGEKLFF
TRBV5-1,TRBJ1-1,CASSLDSGADTEAFF
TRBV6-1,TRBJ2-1,CASSFSVINEQFF
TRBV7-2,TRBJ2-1,CASWVDRGSYNEQFF
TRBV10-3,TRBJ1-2,CAISSGREYGYTF
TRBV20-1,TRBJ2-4,CSARAYRVAGEQYF
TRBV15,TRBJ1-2,CATSRGGTDYGYTF
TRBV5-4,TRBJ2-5,CASSLASGAGETQYF
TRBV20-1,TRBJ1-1,CSAEDIDSGPMSNTEAFF
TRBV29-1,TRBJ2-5,CSFLADPIRGQETQYF